The 28 T cell receptor beta chains below all came from one sample that was sequenced in a study of Ad26.COV2.S vaccination and SARS-CoV-2 variants. Documented treatment: around 19 received Ad26.COV2.S at low or high dose, single or two shots; 5 received placebo; per-sample allocation not given. Samples analyzed were those drawn on day 63 after the first vaccine or placebo injection. Data came from immunoSEQ multiplex PCR; TCRdb stores just in-frame clones and leaves some out. Counted here are more than 250,000 clones, roughly 86% occurring once; the ten biggest clones make up over 2.5%. The source was peripheral blood, collected in a trial of Ad26.COV2.S vaccine versus placebo. Every receptor here comes from a person between 18 and 60 years old who received the Ad26.COV2.S COVID-19 vaccine or a placebo.

The rearrangement joins TRBV3-1 (or the pseudogene TRBV3-2) to TRBJ1-1; 9 nucleotides line up with TRBD1. The CDR3 spans 15 residues. Looked up from germline, CDR1 is LGHDT and CDR2 is YNNKEL (reference sequence). Trimming at V came to 2 bases and at J to 12 bases, leaving 13 bases not matched to a gene. In DNA form, the CDR3 reads TGTGCCAGCAGCCAAAACCAGGCCGGGACAGGGATAACTTTCTTT. Protein sequence: CASSQNQAGTGITFF.

V usage is TRBV21-1 and J usage is TRBJ2-5; TRBD2, the D gene given by the table, was not confirmed from the DNA. TRBV21-1 is tagged as a pseudogene. The CDR3 length is 19 residues. The CDR3 DNA sequence: TGTGCCAGCAGCAAAGCCCCAGAGCAAGGTCCCGGGGGTCAAGAGACCCAGTACTTC. Its translation is CASSKAPEQGPGGQETQYF.

This chain connects TRBV6-2 or TRBV6-3 to TRBJ2-7; D ambiguous. CDR3 length: 11 residues. The germline gives CDR1 MNHEY, CDR2 SVGEGT. Trimming shortened V by 0 bases and J by 11 bases, and 8 bases separated the two germline ends. The CDR3 DNA reads TGTGCCAGCAGTTACTCCTATAAGAAGTACTTC. Translating it yields CASSYSYKKYF.

The chain uses TRBV6-5 and TRBJ1-5, with no clear D. The germline V gene has CDR1 MNHEY and CDR2 SVGAGI. This CDR3 is built from 12 residues. V lost 8 bases and J 3 bases, leaving 8 bases between the germline ends. Here the CDR3 DNA reads TGTGCCAGCTGGGGTTTCAATCAGCCCCAGCATTTT. Amino acids: CASWGFNQPQHF.

The chain links TRBV28 to TRBJ2-5, with D unresolved. V was clipped by 4 bases and J by 1 base, with 16 bases between them. This CDR3 spans 16 amino acids. Germline CDR1 reads MDHEN; CDR2 reads SYDVKM. CDR3 nucleotides: TGTGCCAGCAGTTCCTTAGGCTGGGTTCTCCAAGAGACCCAGTACTTC. Amino acid sequence: CASSSLGWVLQETQYF.

The chain combines TRBV30 with TRBJ1-2, with TRBD1 as a possible D gene (6 bases). V dropped 2 bases and J dropped 4 bases, with 23 bases sitting between them. The CDR3 sequence is 17 residues long. Germline CDR1 and CDR2: GTSNPN and SVGIG (reference sequence). CDR3 nucleotides: TGTGCCTGGAGTCCCAATCTCGCCCGGACAGCTTCCTATGGCTACACCTTC. Its protein is CAWSPNLARTASYGYTF.

This clone showed up just a few times. The V and J genes are TRBV6-6 and TRBJ1-5; D ambiguous. The germline CDR1 and CDR2 sequences are MNHNY and SVGAGI (reference sequence). This CDR3 contains 15 residues. V was cut by 2 bases and J by 4 bases, with 12 bases left in between. The CDR3 DNA sequence: TGTGCCAGCAGTTACGATGGACTCTCGAATCAGCCCCAGCATTTT. As protein: CASSYDGLSNQPQHF.

The rearrangement links TRBV6-4 to TRBJ2-1; D could derive from TRBD1 or TRBD2 (6 bases each). CDR3 length: 13 residues. V lost 4 bases and J lost 6, with 10 bases in between. Per germline, CDR1 MRHNA and CDR2 SNTAGT. The CDR3: CASSGEGGNEQFF. Here the CDR3 DNA reads TGTGCCAGCAGTGGCGAGGGGGGCAATGAGCAGTTCTTC.

The chain has TRBV10-1 and TRBJ1-5, with 8 bases aligning to TRBD1. The CDR3 runs 15 residues. CDR1 and CDR2 from the germline V gene are WNHNN and SYGVQD (reference sequence). After removal of 3 bases from V and 5 bases from J, the junction contained 6 bases not matched to a gene. The CDR3 is CASSDGRGRDQPQHF. The CDR3, as DNA: TGCGCCAGCAGTGACGGCAGGGGGCGGGATCAGCCCCAGCATTTT.

The rearrangement joins TRBV9 to TRBJ2-5, with 7 bases that match TRBD2. Germline CDR1 and CDR2: SGDLS and YYNGEE. Unmatched junction bases numbered 6, after V lost 0 bases and J lost 4 bases. CDR3 length: 15 amino acids. DNA of the CDR3: TGTGCCAGCAGCGTAGCCCCTGCGGGGGTAGAGACCCAGTACTTC. Protein product: CASSVAPAGVETQYF.

This clone is a singleton in its sample. The chain links TRBV27 to TRBJ1-2; D gene uncertain. Germline assignment: CDR1 MNHEY and CDR2 SMNVEV (reference sequence). This CDR3 has 15 residues. Trimming removed 0 bases from V and 8 bases from J, with 16 bases in between. The CDR3 DNA reads as TGTGCCAGCAGTTTATCGAGCTACCGGGTAGAAGGCTACACCTTC. This sequence encodes CASSLSSYRVEGYTF.

Here the CDR3 DNA reads TGTGCCAGCAGTTCTAGCGGGTACTCCTACAATGAGCAGTTCTTC. Amino acids: CASSSSGYSYNEQFF. The chain links TRBV2 to TRBJ2-1; TRBD2 aligns across 8 bases. The CDR3 totals 15 residues. Per germline, CDR1 SNHLY and CDR2 FYNNEI. V was pared by 5 bases and J by 0 bases, with 3 bases of the junction left unmatched.

This clone occurred a few times. This chain connects TRBV4-2 to TRBJ2-3; 8 positions match TRBD2. Germline CDR1 and CDR2: LGHNA and YNFKEQ. The V and J ends lost 0 bases and 4 bases, in that order; junction bases with no gene match: 6. This CDR3 is 16 amino acids long. The CDR3 reads CASSQDRAGVSDTQYF. CDR3 DNA: TGTGCCAGCAGCCAAGACCGAGCGGGAGTATCAGATACGCAGTATTTT.

The rearrangement uses TRBV30 and TRBJ2-2; no firm D call. CDR3 length equals 12 residues. Germline-derived CDR1 and CDR2 are GTSNPN and SVGIG (reference sequence). V was cut by 4 bases and J by 7 bases, with 10 bases left in between. CDR3 sequence: CAWNLGYGELFF. The CDR3 DNA reads as TGTGCCTGGAATTTGGGCTACGGGGAGCTGTTTTTT.

This clone was seen just once. CDR3 region: CASSRLAAGTIYEQYF. The CDR3 coding sequence is TGCGCCAGCAGTCGACTAGCCGCCGGAACGATATACGAGCAGTACTTC. The chain is built from TRBV4-1 and TRBJ2-7; TRBD2 agrees at 7 bases. Germline CDR1 is MGHRA and CDR2 is YSYEKL. This CDR3 comprises 16 residues. V lost 6 bases, J lost 4 bases, and 15 bases stayed unmatched.

This sequence joins TRBV7-6 and TRBJ1-4; D is possibly TRBD1 (5 bases). The CDR3 spans 15 residues. V was cut by 1 base and J by 3 bases, with 9 bases left in between. Germline CDR1 is SGHVS and CDR2 is FNYEAQ. CDR3 sequence: CASSLGGRSNEKLFF. The CDR3 DNA sequence: TGTGCCAGCAGCTTAGGGGGCAGGTCTAATGAAAAACTGTTTTTT.

Only one count was recorded for this clone. The chain joins TRBV5-1 to TRBJ2-3, with D tentatively TRBD1 (6 bases). Per the germline V gene, CDR1 is SGHRS and CDR2 is YFSETQ. CDR3 size: 14 residues. Trimming took off 4 bases at V and 3 bases at J, with 12 bases between the two ends. The CDR3 sequence is CASSEYRETDTQYF. The CDR3 DNA reads as TGCGCCAGCAGCGAATACAGGGAAACAGATACGCAGTATTTT.

This clone was seen a single time. The chain recombines TRBV7-9 with TRBJ1-3; D gene ambiguous. Germline V gene lookup returns CDR1 SEHNR and CDR2 FQNEAQ (reference sequence). The CDR3 totals 13 residues. Trimming left V 8 bases short and J 4 bases short, with 12 bases between. The CDR3 DNA follows: TGTGCCAGCCGCGCGACGTCGGGAAACACCATATATTTT. Its protein is CASRATSGNTIYF.

The chain has TRBV28 and TRBJ2-3, with 8 bases fitting TRBD2. Germline trimming cut 4 bases from V and 2 bases from J; bases unmatched to any gene: 8. Germline V gene data show CDR1 as MDHEN and CDR2 as SYDVKM. There are 16 residues in the CDR3. The CDR3 region is CASSSSGTSFTDTQYF. The CDR3 nucleotides are TGTGCCAGCAGTTCCTCCGGGACTAGTTTCACAGATACGCAGTATTTT.

This clone was found a few times. V usage is TRBV29-1 and J usage is TRBJ2-1; 8 nucleotides align to TRBD1. The ends lost 6 bases at V and 7 bases at J; junction bases unmatched: 17. The CDR3 has 16 amino acids. Germline V gene data show CDR1 as SQVTM and CDR2 as ANQGSEA. The CDR3 loop is CSVVGSGTGAENEQFF. The CDR3 bases are TGCAGCGTGGTGGGATCCGGGACAGGCGCGGAGAATGAGCAGTTCTTC.

This clone was counted a single time. The rearrangement joins TRBV24-1 to TRBJ2-2, with D uncertain. V was shortened by 2 bases and J by 3 bases, with 6 bases between the two germline ends. CDR3 size: 14 residues. In germline, CDR1 is KGHDR, CDR2 SFDVKD. CDR3 nucleotides: TGTGCCACCAGTGATTCTAGGGACACCGGGGAGCTGTTTTTT. The encoded protein is CATSDSRDTGELFF.

The chain has TRBV7-6 and TRBJ2-7; TRBD1 aligns across 7 bases. From germline, CDR1 is SGHVS and CDR2 FNYEAQ. The junction had 7 bases not matched to a gene; V was cut back by 5 bases and J by 3 bases. The CDR3 is 14 amino acids. The CDR3 spells CASSRDSSLYEQYF. CDR3 bases: TGTGCCAGCAGCCGGGACAGCTCCCTCTACGAGCAGTACTTC.

The V call is TRBV6-1, the J call TRBJ2-1, with TRBD2 matching 8 bases. The CDR3 totals 15 residues. Germline V gives CDR1 MNHNS, CDR2 SASEGT. Trimming cost V 1 base and J 3 bases; bases outside gene matches: 2. In DNA, the CDR3 is TGTGCCAGCAGTGAAGTGGCGGGGGGCTACAATGAGCAGTTCTTC. It yields the protein CASSEVAGGYNEQFF.

The chain is built from TRBV20-1 and TRBJ2-5; D is perhaps TRBD1 (5 bases). The CDR3 is 16 residues long. Germline CDR1 and CDR2: DFQATT and SNEGSKA (reference sequence). The V and J ends lost 3 bases and 1 base respectively, with 18 bases between them. The CDR3 loop reads CSASRPSGLIQETQYF. The CDR3 bases are TGCAGTGCTAGTCGTCCGTCAGGGCTAATCCAAGAGACCCAGTACTTC.

The rearrangement joins TRBV15 to TRBJ2-1; 11 bases map to TRBD2. CDR3 length equals 19 residues. The germline CDR1 and CDR2 sequences are LNHNV and YYDKDF (reference sequence). V was pared by 4 bases and J by 3 bases, with 14 bases of the junction left unmatched. The CDR3 nucleotides read TGTGCCACCAGCACCGGACTAGCGGGCCTCCCGGCGGGCTACAATGAGCAGTTCTTC. Amino acids: CATSTGLAGLPAGYNEQFF.

The V call is TRBV10-2, the J call TRBJ2-7; 9 bases map to TRBD1. CDR3 length equals 15 residues. Trimming took 0 bases from V and 6 from J; bases not matched to a gene: 6. Germline V gene sequence: CDR1 WSHSY, CDR2 SAAADI. CDR3 DNA sequence: TGCGCCAGCAGTGAGTCAAGGGGACAGGGACGCGAGCAGTACTTC. Protein sequence: CASSESRGQGREQYF.

V usage is TRBV6-2 or TRBV6-3 and J usage is TRBJ1-6, with no clear D. Germline CDR1 MNHEY, CDR2 SVGEGT. Between the trimmed V and J ends, which lost 2 bases and 14 bases, there was a span of 19 bases. The CDR3 spans 15 residues. The CDR3 is CASSYTPLIKVALHF. DNA of the CDR3: TGTGCCAGCAGTTACACGCCTCTGATTAAGGTAGCCCTCCACTTT.

V gene TRBV27 combines with J gene TRBJ2-5; TRBD2 matches 13 bases. V was pared by 1 base and J by 0 bases, with 8 bases of the junction left unmatched. Germline V gene data show CDR1 as MNHEY and CDR2 as SMNVEV (reference sequence). The CDR3 length is 19 residues. CDR3 amino acids: CASSLWGLAGSGYQETQYF. DNA of the CDR3: TGTGCCAGCAGTTTATGGGGACTAGCGGGATCCGGGTACCAAGAGACCCAGTACTTC.